This T cell receptor (beta chain) was retrieved from a study of cytomegalovirus exposure and HLA in healthy donors. Overall study: Among the approximately 400 donors who were genotyped, about 80% fell in the genetic ancestry cluster that is associated with self-reported Caucasian donors. Findings and limits, study-wide: Diagnosis of cytomegalovirus status made by the classifier reportedly showed high specificity and sensitivity.

The germline V gene encodes CDR1 MNHEY and CDR2 SVGAGI. Trimming shortened V by 0 bases and J by 12 bases, and 17 bases separated the two germline ends. The CDR3 sequence is 14 residues long. Comments on this clone: Its antigen is not identified.

The study ran its PCR with 60 Vbeta and 13 Jbeta primers. This table comes from immunoSEQ multiplex PCR, and its TCRdb copy is limited to in-frame clones, with some not included. Among around 130,000 clones listed, around 74% were seen once. The receptor was derived from a woman between 50 and 59 years old in good health and CMV-seropositive. The source material was PBMCs. The chain links TRBV6-5 to TRBJ1-1, with D maybe TRBD1 (5 bases). The chain's CDR3 is CASSYSRSAAGPFF. DNA for the CDR3: TGTGCCAGCAGTTACTCGAGGTCGGCGGCAGGGCCTTTCTTT.